Listed below are T cell receptor beta chains from one sample, sequenced in a study of blood T cell repertoires in COVID-19. Profiling relied on immunoSEQ multiplex PCR, and the TCRdb table lists in-frame clones only, not all of them. In the table there are 200,000 to 300,000 clones, about 82% of which are singletons. Sequenced sample: peripheral blood. These receptors were obtained from a man older than 75 with acute or convalescent COVID-19. The CDR3 runs from the conserved cysteine through the conserved F or W. The D gene is left open where the match is weak. Some rows mark clone size as missing; the rest say once, few, many or name a class of expanded clone.

V gene	clone size	D gene	J gene	CDR3 DNA	CDR3 protein
TRBV6-5	.	.	TRBJ1-5	TGTGCCAGCAGCCGCGACAATTCCAATCAGCCCCAGCATTTT	CASSRDNSNQPQHF
TRBV3-1/TRBV3-2	few	.	TRBJ2-7	TGTGCCAGCAGCGTTAGCGGAGCCCCCTACGAGCAGTACTTC	CASSVSGAPYEQYF
TRBV4-3	.	.	TRBJ1-1	TGCGCCAGCAGCCAAGACGGGAGGGGCGGGAACACTGAAGCTTTCTTT	CASSQDGRGGNTEAFF
TRBV3-1/TRBV3-2	once	TRBD2	TRBJ2-1	TGTGCCAGCAGCCCCTTGACTAGCGGCCACAATGAGCAGTTCTTC	CASSPLTSGHNEQFF
TRBV19	.	TRBD2	TRBJ2-2	TGTGCCAGTAGTAATGCGGGAGTCCACACCGGGGAGCTGTTTTTT	CASSNAGVHTGELFF
TRBV5-8	few	.	TRBJ1-3	TGTGCCAGCACTCGGGCCTGGGGCCTCTCTGGAAACACCATATATTTT	CASTRAWGLSGNTIYF
TRBV7-3	.	.	TRBJ2-3	TGTGCCAGCAGCTCCCAGGCGGGATCGGTAGATACGCAGTATTTT	CASSSQAGSVDTQYF
TRBV15	.	TRBD1	TRBJ2-3	TGTGCCACCAGCAGGGACAGGGGCGCCTCACTCACAGATACGCAGTATTTT	CATSRDRGASLTDTQYF
TRBV20-1	.	.	TRBJ2-7	TGCAGTGCTGCCTCTCCCGGGGAGCAGTACTTC	CSAASPGEQYF
TRBV10-3	.	.	TRBJ1-2	TGTGCCATCACCAATGTGGGCAGCCGTAACTATGGCTACACCTTC	CAITNVGSRNYGYTF
TRBV19	.	.	TRBJ1-5	TGTGCCAGTACGTACTTCTGGGGGGATCAGCCCCAGCATTTT	CASTYFWGDQPQHF
TRBV3-1/TRBV3-2	few	.	TRBJ2-2	TGTGCCAGCAGCCAAGTAGGAGGGGCCGGGGAGCTGTTTTTT	CASSQVGGAGELFF